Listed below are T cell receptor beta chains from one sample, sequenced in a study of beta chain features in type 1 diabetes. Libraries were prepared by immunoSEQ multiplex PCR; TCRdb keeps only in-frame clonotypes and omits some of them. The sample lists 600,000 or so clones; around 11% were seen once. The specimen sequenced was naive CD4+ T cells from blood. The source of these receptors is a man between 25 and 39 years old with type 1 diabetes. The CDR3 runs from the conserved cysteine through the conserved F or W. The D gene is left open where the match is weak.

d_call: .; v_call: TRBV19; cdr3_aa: CASTWEETQYF
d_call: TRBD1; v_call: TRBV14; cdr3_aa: CASSQAGTAYNEQFF
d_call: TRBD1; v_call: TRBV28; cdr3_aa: CASSRDRSLAKNIQYF
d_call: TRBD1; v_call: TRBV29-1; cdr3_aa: CSVRAGGNQPQHF
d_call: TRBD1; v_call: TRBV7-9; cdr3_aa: CASTPPGTGVSPLHF
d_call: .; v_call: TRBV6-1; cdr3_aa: CASREGVYNSPLHF
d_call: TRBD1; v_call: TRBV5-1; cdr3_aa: CASSRNGQGNQPQHF
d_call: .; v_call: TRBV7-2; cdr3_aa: CASSFGGITNEKLFF
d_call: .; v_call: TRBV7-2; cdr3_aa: CASSLSSASTDTQYF
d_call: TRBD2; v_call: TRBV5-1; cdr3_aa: CASSADTGGSYNEQFF
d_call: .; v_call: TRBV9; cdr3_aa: CASSDGNTIYF
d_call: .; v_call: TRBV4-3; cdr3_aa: CASSPSRAPNEKLFF
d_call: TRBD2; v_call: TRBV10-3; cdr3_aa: CAISDSGGDEDTQYF
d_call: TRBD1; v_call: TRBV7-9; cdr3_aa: CASSRQGARDEQYF
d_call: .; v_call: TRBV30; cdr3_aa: CAWSAGPGEQYF
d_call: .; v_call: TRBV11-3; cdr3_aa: CASSLRGSAGTVWNEQFF
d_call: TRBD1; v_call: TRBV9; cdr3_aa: CASSEGGSILTEAFF
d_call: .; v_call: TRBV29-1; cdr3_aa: CGGVGETQYF
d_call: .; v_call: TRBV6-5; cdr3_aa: CASSRQSSGNTIYF
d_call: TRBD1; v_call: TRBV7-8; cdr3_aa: CASSSDRDSNQPQHF
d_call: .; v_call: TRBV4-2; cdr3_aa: CASSQELGETQYF
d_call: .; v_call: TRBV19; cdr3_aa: CASSIPPSGYTF
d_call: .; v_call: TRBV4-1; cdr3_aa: CASSQGPAGRSYEQYF
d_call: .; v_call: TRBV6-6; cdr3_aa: CASSQQSAGANVLTF
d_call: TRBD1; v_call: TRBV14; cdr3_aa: CASRDRGYEQYF
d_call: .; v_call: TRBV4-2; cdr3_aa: CASSHRGLTTGANVLTF
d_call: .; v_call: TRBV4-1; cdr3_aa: CASSQDNGGYGYTF
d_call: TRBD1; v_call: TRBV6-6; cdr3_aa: CASRGGENYNEQFF
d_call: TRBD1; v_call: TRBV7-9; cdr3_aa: CASSWGQGNYEQYF
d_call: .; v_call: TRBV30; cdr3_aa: CAWRAEKNTDTQYF
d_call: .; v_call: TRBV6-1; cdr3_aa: CATRSAAEQETQYF
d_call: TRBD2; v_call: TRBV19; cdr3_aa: CASSGLAGERSSYNEQFF
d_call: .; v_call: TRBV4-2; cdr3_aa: CASSLTPGRQDSPLHF
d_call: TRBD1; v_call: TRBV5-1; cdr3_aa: CASSLRDRNEKLFF
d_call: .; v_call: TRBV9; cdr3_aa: CASSVAAQETQYF
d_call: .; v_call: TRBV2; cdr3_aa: CASKVRQDNSPLHF
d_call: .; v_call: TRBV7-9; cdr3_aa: CASSRREEAKNIQYF
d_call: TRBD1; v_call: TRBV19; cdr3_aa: CASSTGGAGNTIYF
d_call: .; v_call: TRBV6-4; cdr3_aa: CASSPRADTVYGYTF
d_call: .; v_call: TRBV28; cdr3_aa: CASSLYVGRSPLHF
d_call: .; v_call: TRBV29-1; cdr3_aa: CSVLRAGMRNIQYF
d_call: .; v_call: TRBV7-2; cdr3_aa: CASSSKVFPTHEQYF
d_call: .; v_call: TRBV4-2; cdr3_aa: CASSHGRNTGELFF
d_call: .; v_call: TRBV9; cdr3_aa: CASSRGTPYTGELFF
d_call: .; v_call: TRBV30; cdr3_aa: CAWSVRGIVEKLFF
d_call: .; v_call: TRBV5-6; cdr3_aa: CASSTYSYEQYF
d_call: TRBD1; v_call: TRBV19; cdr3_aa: CASSETGGGSYNEQFF
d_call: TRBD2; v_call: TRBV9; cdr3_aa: CASSVGTSGVYTQYF
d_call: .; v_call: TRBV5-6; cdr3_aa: CASSLKQLLSSGANVLTF
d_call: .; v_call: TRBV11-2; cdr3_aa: CASSLGPDGYTF
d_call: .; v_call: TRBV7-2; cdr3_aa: CASSIPLSGANVLTF
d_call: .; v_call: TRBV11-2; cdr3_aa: CASSPPGPSTDTQYF
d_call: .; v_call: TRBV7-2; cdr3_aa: CASSLPGTTEAFF
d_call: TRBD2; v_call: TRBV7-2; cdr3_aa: CASSPPGLAGGLDTQYF
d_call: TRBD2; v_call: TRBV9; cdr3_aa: CASSVGPAGGLGETQYF
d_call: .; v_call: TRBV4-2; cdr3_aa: CASSQDSPFFTIYF
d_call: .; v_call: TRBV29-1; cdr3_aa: CSVEEGRLVKEQFF
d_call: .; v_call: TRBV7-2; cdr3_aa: CASSLAQGVGYGYTF